This TCR beta chain was sequenced for a study of cytomegalovirus exposure and HLA in healthy donors. Study-wide findings and caveats: Segments of the TCR beta V type were, in most cases, productive about 87% or about 30% of the time in an earlier analysis. An ancestry cluster, one associated with Asian ancestry, reportedly showed fewer N-insertions than the roughly 610-donor mean in a later analysis.

The CDR3 spans 15 residues. Germline lookup yields CDR1 SEHNR and CDR2 FQNEAQ (reference sequence). The ends lost 6 bases at V and 3 bases at J; junction bases unmatched: 10. Details on this clone: Its antigen is unknown.

The PCR contained 60 Vbeta and 13 Jbeta primers. Study processing details: About 10 million of some 80 million unique TCR beta chains were shared, per a later count. Repertoires were generated with immunoSEQ multiplex PCR, while TCRdb's copy carries only in-frame clones and drops some. V and J calls and clone size are copied from that table; D and trimming were computed from the DNA. Of under 120,000 clones listed, 65% to 80% are singletons. The sample was PBMCs. This chain links TRBV7-9 with TRBJ1-2; 7 bases fit TRBD1. The receptor comes from a woman in her thirties or forties in good health and CMV-seronegative. CDR3 sequence (DNA): TGTGCCAGCAGTAACGGGACAGCCCGTTACTATGGCTACACCTTC. This gives the protein CASSNGTARYYGYTF.